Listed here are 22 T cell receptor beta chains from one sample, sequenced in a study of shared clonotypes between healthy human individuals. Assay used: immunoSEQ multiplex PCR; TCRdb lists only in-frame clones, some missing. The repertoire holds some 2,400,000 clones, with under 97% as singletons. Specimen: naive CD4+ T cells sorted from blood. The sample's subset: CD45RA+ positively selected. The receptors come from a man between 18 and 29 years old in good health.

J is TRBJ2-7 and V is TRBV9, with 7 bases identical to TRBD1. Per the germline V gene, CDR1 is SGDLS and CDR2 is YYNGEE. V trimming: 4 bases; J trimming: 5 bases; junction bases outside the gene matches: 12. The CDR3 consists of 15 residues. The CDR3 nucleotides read TGTGCCAGCAGCCCCCCCCACAGGGGTAGGAACGAGCAGTACTTC. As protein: CASSPPHRGRNEQYF.

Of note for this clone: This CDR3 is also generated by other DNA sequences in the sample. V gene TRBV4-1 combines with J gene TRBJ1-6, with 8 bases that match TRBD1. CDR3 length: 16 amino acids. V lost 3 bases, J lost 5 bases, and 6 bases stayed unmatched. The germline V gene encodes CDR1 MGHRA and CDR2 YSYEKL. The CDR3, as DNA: TGCGCCAGCAGCCAGCCCGGACAGGGAGATAATTCACCCCTCCACTTT. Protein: CASSQPGQGDNSPLHF.

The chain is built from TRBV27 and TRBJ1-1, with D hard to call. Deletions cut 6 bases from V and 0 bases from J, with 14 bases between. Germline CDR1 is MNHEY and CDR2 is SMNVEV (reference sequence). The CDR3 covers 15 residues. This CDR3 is CASRVQEGMNTEAFF. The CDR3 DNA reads TGTGCCAGCAGGGTACAAGAGGGTATGAACACTGAAGCTTTCTTT.

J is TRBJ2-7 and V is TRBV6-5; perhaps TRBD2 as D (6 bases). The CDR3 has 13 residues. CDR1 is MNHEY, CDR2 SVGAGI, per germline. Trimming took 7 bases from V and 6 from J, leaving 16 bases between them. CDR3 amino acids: CASTRPQGGEQYF. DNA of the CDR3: TGTGCCAGCACCCGACCCCAGGGAGGCGAGCAGTACTTC.

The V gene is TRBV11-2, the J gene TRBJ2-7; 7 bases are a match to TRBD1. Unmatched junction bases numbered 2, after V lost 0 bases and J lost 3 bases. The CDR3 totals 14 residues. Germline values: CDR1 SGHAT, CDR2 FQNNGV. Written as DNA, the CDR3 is TGTGCCAGCAGCTTAGACCAGGGGGTCTACGAGCAGTACTTC. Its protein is CASSLDQGVYEQYF.

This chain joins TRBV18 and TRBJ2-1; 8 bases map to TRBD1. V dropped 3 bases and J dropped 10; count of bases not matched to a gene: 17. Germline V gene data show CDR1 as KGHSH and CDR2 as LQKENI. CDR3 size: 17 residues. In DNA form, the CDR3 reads TGTGCCAGCTCACCTCCCTACACAGGGGGGCTGAGATGGGAGCAGTTCTTC. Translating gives CASSPPYTGGLRWEQFF.

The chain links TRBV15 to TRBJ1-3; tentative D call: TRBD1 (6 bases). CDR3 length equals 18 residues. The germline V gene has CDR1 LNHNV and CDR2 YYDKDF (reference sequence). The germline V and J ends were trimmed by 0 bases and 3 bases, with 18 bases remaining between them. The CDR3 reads CATSRDLVRGGGGNTIYF. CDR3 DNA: TGTGCCACCAGCAGAGATCTGGTCAGGGGAGGTGGTGGAAACACCATATATTTT.

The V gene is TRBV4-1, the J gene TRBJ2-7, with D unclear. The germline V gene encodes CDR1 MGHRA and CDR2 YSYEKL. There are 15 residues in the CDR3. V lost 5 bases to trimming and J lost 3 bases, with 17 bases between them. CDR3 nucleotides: TGCGCCAGCAGCGCCGCCGGCACCAATCTCTACGAGCAGTACTTC. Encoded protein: CASSAAGTNLYEQYF.

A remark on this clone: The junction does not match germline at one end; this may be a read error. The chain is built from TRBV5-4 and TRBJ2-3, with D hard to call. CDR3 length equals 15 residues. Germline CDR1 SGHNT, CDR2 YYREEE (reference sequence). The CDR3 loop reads CASRLGAPGGDTQYF. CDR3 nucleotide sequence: TGTGCCAGCAGATTGGGCGCCCCAGGTGGAGATACGCAGTATTTT.

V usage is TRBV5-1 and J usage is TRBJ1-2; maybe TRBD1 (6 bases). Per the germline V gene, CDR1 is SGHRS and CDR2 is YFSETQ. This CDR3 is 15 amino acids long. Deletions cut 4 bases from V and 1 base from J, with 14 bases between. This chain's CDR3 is CASSLRTDNNYGYTF. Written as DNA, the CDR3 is TGCGCCAGCAGCCTCCGGACAGATAATAACTATGGCTACACCTTC.

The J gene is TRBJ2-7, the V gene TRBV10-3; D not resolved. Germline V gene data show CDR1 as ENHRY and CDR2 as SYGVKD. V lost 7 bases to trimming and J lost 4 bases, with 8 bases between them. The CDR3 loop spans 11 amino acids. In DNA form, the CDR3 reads TGTGCCATCAAGAGAAGTTACGAGCAGTACTTC. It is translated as CAIKRSYEQYF.

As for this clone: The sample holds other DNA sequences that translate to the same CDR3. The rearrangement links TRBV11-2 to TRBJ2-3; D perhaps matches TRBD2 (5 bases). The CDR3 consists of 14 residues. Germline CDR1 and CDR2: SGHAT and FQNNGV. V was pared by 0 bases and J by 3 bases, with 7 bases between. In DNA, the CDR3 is TGTGCCAGCAGCTTAGACCGAGGGACAGATACGCAGTATTTT. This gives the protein CASSLDRGTDTQYF.

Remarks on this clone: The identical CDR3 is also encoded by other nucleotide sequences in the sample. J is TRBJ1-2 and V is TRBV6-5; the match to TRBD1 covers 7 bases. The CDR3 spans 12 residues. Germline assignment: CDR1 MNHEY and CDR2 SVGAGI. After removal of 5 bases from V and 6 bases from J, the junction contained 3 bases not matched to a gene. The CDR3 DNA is TGTGCCAGCAGTCGGACAGGCGATGGCTACACCTTC. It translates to CASSRTGDGYTF.

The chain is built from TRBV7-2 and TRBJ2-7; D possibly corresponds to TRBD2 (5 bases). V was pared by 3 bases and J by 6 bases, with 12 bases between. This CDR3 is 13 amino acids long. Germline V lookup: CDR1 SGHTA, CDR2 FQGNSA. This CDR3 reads CASSFGIITEQYF. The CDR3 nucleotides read TGTGCCAGCAGCTTCGGGATAATAACCGAGCAGTACTTC.

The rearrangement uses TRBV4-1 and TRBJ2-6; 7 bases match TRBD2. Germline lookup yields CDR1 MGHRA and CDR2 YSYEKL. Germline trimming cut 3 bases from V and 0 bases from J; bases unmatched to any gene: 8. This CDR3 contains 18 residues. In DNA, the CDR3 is TGCGCCAGCAGCCAGTCGGGGGGAGGCTACTCTGGGGCCAACGTCCTGACTTTC. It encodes CASSQSGGGYSGANVLTF.

CDR3 DNA: TGTGCCAGCAGCTCTGACCGGGGGCGCGAAGAGCAGTACTTC. This sequence encodes CASSSDRGREEQYF. The rearrangement uses TRBV7-2 and TRBJ2-7, with D perhaps TRBD1 or TRBD2 (6 bases each). The germline V gene encodes CDR1 SGHTA and CDR2 FQGNSA. Trimming left V 4 bases short and J 7 bases short, with 17 bases between. The CDR3 extends over 14 amino acids.

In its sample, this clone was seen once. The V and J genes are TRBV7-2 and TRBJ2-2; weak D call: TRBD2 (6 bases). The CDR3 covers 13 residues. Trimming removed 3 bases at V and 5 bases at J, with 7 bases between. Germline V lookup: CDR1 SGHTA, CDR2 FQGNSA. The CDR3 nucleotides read TGTGCCAGCAGCTTCGGGAGAACCGGGGAGCTGTTTTTT. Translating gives CASSFGRTGELFF.

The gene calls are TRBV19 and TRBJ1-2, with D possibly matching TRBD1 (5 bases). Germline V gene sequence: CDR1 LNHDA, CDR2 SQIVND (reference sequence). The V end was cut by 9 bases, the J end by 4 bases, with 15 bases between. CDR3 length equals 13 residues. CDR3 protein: CASGEGPTYGYTF. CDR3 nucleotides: TGTGCCAGCGGAGAGGGACCGACCTATGGCTACACCTTC. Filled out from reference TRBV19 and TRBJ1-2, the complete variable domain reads DGGITQSPKYLFRKEGQNVTLSCEQNLNHDAMYWYRQDPGQGLRLIYYSQIVNDFQKGDIAEGYSVSREKKESFPLTVTSAQKNPTAFYLCASGEGPTYGYTFGSGTRLTVV.

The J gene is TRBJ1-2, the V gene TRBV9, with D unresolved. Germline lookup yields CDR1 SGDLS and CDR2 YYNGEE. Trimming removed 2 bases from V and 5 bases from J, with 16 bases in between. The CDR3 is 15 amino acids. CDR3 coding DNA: TGTGCCAGCAGCGTCTTCGACCTCAGTTCATATGGCTACACCTTC. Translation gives CASSVFDLSSYGYTF.

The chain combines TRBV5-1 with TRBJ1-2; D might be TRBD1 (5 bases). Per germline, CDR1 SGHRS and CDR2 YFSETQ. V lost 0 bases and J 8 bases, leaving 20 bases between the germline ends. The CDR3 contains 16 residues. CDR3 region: CASSLVGSGPIRGYTF. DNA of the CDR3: TGCGCCAGCAGCTTGGTCGGTTCGGGACCTATTAGAGGCTACACCTTC.

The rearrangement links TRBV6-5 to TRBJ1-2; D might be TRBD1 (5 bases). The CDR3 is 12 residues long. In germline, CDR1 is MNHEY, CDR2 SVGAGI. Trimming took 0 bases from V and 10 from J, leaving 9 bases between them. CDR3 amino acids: CASSYSSGLYTF. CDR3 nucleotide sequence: TGTGCCAGCAGTTACTCTTCGGGGCTCTACACCTTC.

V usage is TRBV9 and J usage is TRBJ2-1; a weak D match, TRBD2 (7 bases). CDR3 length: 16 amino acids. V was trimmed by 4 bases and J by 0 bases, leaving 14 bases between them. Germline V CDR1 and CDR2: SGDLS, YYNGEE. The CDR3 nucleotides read TGTGCCAGCAGCACAGAGGGGGGGCACTCCTACAATGAGCAGTTCTTC. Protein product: CASSTEGGHSYNEQFF.